This T cell receptor (beta chain) appears in the sequencing data of a study of blood T cells in healthy people across ages. Per the germline V gene, CDR1 is MDHEN and CDR2 is SYDVKM. The V gene lost 5 bases and the J gene lost 4 bases, with 9 bases spanning the gap. The CDR3 has 13 amino acids. A second PCR of roughly 7 to 11 cycles used a sample-barcoded 5' primer and a J-beta primer mix. TCRdb re-called the 5' RACE reads with MiXCR, one entry per CDR3 protein. The sample shows hundreds of thousands of distinct CDR3 sequences, about 54% of them seen only once. This clonotype was detected only a few times.

The clonotype originates from a man between 60 and 75 years old in good health. The sequenced material came from blood. This sequence joins TRBV28 and TRBJ2-1; TRBD2 might be the D (5 bases). The CDR3 here is CASSVSGYNEQFF. The CDR3 DNA reads TGTGCCAGCAGTGTCTCGGGGTACAATGAGCAGTTCTTC.